The 22 T cell receptor beta chains in this list originate from one sample, sequenced in a study of technical replicates of blood from a handful of donors. Clones were sequenced by immunoSEQ multiplex PCR, and TCRdb holds only the in-frame ones, with some missing. This sample has about 100,000 clones, with approximately 95% found just once. Sequenced: T cells isolated from PBMCs. The receptors here all came from a human donor in good health.

The CDR3, as DNA: TGTGCCAGCTCACCTTTTGAACAGGGAACGTCCTCTGGAAACACCATATATTTT. Its protein product is CASSPFEQGTSSGNTIYF. The J gene is TRBJ1-3, the V gene TRBV18; a weak D match, TRBD1 (6 bases). Deletions cut 3 bases from V and 0 bases from J, with 18 bases between. This CDR3 has 18 amino acids. The V gene's germline CDR1 is KGHSH and CDR2 LQKENI.

The CDR3 DNA reads TGTGCCAGCAACTACGGACTAGCGGGAGACGAGCAGTTCTTC. It yields the protein CASNYGLAGDEQFF. J is TRBJ2-1 and V is TRBV7-2; 13 bases match TRBD2. Trimming took 7 bases from V and 10 from J; bases not matched to a gene: 7. The CDR3 extends over 14 amino acids. Germline V gene lookup returns CDR1 SGHTA and CDR2 FQGNSA.

This clone came up once. The chain combines TRBV6-6 with TRBJ2-7; a possible D gene is TRBD1 (6 bases). The CDR3 totals 14 residues. The germline gives CDR1 MNHNY, CDR2 SVGAGI (reference sequence). Trimming left V 5 bases short and J 0 bases short, with 11 bases between. CDR3 sequence: CASSTGYRSYEQYF. In DNA, the CDR3 is TGTGCCAGCAGTACAGGGTACCGCTCCTACGAGCAGTACTTC.

The CDR3 bases are TGTGCCAGCAGCATTGAGGGCACTTGGGATGAAAAACTGTTTTTT. Amino acids: CASSIEGTWDEKLFF. The chain employs TRBV7-2 and TRBJ1-4; D is undetermined. The CDR3 runs to 15 residues. Germline CDR1 SGHTA, CDR2 FQGNSA. V lost 5 bases to trimming and J lost 6 bases, with 16 bases between them.

The rearrangement joins TRBV5-1 to TRBJ2-5; 12 nucleotides match TRBD1. With 4 bases clipped from V and 5 bases from J, the junction kept 6 bases outside the gene matches. Per germline, CDR1 SGHRS and CDR2 YFSETQ. The CDR3 loop spans 15 amino acids. CDR3 coding DNA: TGCGCCAGCAGCGGGGGACAGGGGGCCCCCGAGACCCAGTACTTC. It translates to CASSGGQGAPETQYF.

This chain uses TRBV4-2 with TRBJ1-3, with D unclear. The germline CDR1 and CDR2 sequences are LGHNA and YNFKEQ. The CDR3 sequence is 16 residues long. V was clipped by 0 bases and J by 0 bases, with 9 bases between them. The CDR3 nucleotides read TGTGCCAGCAGCCAAGAGGACGGGAGCTCTGGAAACACCATATATTTT. Protein: CASSQEDGSSGNTIYF.

This chain connects TRBV30 to TRBJ1-1, with D maybe TRBD1 (5 bases). Germline V gives CDR1 GTSNPN, CDR2 SVGIG (reference sequence). V lost 3 bases to trimming and J lost 5 bases, with 10 bases between them. CDR3 length equals 12 residues. The CDR3 coding sequence is TGTGCCTGGAGAGGGGAGGAAACTGAAGCTTTCTTT. It is translated as CAWRGEETEAFF.

Worth noting for this clone: Within the sample, other DNA sequences also encode this same CDR3. The J gene is TRBJ2-1, the V gene TRBV2, with D perhaps TRBD2 (5 bases). Per the germline V gene, CDR1 is SNHLY and CDR2 is FYNNEI. The CDR3 is made up of 15 amino acids. V was trimmed by 2 bases and J by 0 bases, leaving 8 bases between them. The CDR3 coding sequence is TGTGCCAGCAGTGAAAGAGGGAGCTCCTACAATGAGCAGTTCTTC. Translation gives CASSERGSSYNEQFF.

In this sample, this clone turned up once. The chain has TRBV2 and TRBJ1-3, with 7 bases lining up with TRBD1. Germline loops: CDR1 SNHLY, CDR2 FYNNEI. The CDR3 loop spans 15 amino acids. The V segment lost 6 bases and the J segment 2 bases; nucleotides outside the gene matches: 7. CDR3 coding DNA: TGTGCCAGCAGAGGTGACAGGGTGGCTGGAAACACCATATATTTT. It yields the protein CASRGDRVAGNTIYF.

The chain recombines TRBV11-1 with TRBJ1-1; D is possibly TRBD1 (6 bases). This CDR3 is built from 14 residues. The V gene's germline CDR1 is SGHAT and CDR2 FQDESV (reference sequence). Trimming left V 3 bases short and J 1 base short, with 9 bases between. CDR3 in amino acids: CASSFGGWNTEAFF. CDR3 nucleotide sequence: TGTGCCAGCAGCTTTGGGGGCTGGAACACTGAAGCTTTCTTT.

The CDR3 region has the DNA TGTGCCAGCAGTTTACAGTGGGCAGTCACAGATACGCAGTATTTT. It yields the protein CASSLQWAVTDTQYF. The chain links TRBV27 to TRBJ2-3; no definite D call. CDR3 length: 15 residues. Germline V lookup: CDR1 MNHEY, CDR2 SMNVEV (reference sequence). V was trimmed by 2 bases and J by 2 bases, leaving 11 bases between them.

Of note for this clone: This CDR3 is also generated by other DNA sequences in the sample. CDR3 sequence (DNA): TGCGCCAGCAGCCAAGTAGCTGGTTCCTACGAGCAGTACTTC. This translates into CASSQVAGSYEQYF. This chain connects TRBV4-1 to TRBJ2-7; the D is unclear. The CDR3 sequence is 14 residues long. V shed 1 base and J shed 1 base, with 8 bases lying between them. The germline V gene encodes CDR1 MGHRA and CDR2 YSYEKL.

The chain recombines TRBV5-1 with TRBJ2-7; tentatively, D is TRBD1 (6 bases). The CDR3 consists of 15 residues. V was trimmed by 2 bases and J by 0 bases, leaving 12 bases between them. Germline V gives CDR1 SGHRS, CDR2 YFSETQ. CDR3 DNA: TGCGCCAGCAGCTTACAGGGTTCGAGCTCCTACGAGCAGTACTTC. Translating gives CASSLQGSSSYEQYF.

The chain recombines TRBV10-2 with TRBJ2-5, with D uncertain. The CDR3 has 12 amino acids. Between the trimmed V and J ends, which lost 4 bases and 4 bases, there was a span of 7 bases. Germline V gene data show CDR1 as WSHSY and CDR2 as SAAADI. The CDR3 region has the DNA TGCGCCAGCAGTGTACTGATAGAGACCCAGTACTTC. This codes for CASSVLIETQYF.

The V call is TRBV5-8, the J call TRBJ2-1, with D uncertain. Germline lookup yields CDR1 SGHTS and CDR2 YDEGEE. CDR3 length: 16 residues. Trimming pared 0 bases from V and 4 bases from J, leaving 14 bases between. The CDR3 DNA reads as TGTGCCAGCAGCTTGGTATGGGCAGAAAATTACAATGAGCAGTTCTTC. Its protein product is CASSLVWAENYNEQFF.

This clone was counted once. The chain has TRBV19 and TRBJ1-5; TRBD1 matches at 9 bases. Trimming took 5 bases from V and 2 from J; bases not matched to a gene: 4. Per germline, CDR1 LNHDA and CDR2 SQIVND (reference sequence). The CDR3 has 15 amino acids. CDR3 DNA sequence: TGTGCCAGTAGTCCCCGGACAGGGGGCAATCAGCCCCAGCATTTT. It encodes CASSPRTGGNQPQHF.

The chain combines TRBV30 with TRBJ1-2, with D unclear. The CDR3 extends over 14 amino acids. CDR1 and CDR2 from the germline V gene are GTSNPN and SVGIG (reference sequence). Trimming stripped 3 bases from V and 4 bases from J, with 15 bases between. The CDR3, as DNA: TGTGCCTGGAGCAGTGGTGCGGTTCCCTATGGCTACACCTTC. Amino acid sequence: CAWSSGAVPYGYTF.

This sequence joins TRBV5-6 and TRBJ1-2; D might be TRBD1 (6 bases). CDR1 and CDR2 from the germline V gene are SGHDT and YYEEEE. This CDR3 spans 13 amino acids. Trimming shortened V by 3 bases and J by 8 bases, and 14 bases separated the two germline ends. CDR3 in amino acids: CASSSRGGRGYTF. In nucleotides, the CDR3 is TGTGCCAGCAGCTCGAGGGGGGGCAGAGGCTACACCTTC.

This rearrangement joins TRBV6-4 to TRBJ2-1; D is unclear. The CDR3 contains 16 residues. In germline, CDR1 is MRHNA, CDR2 SNTAGT. The V end lost 5 bases, the J end lost 0 bases, and 14 bases lay between the germline ends. The CDR3 sequence: CASSTAPYSSYNEQFF. The CDR3 DNA sequence: TGTGCCAGCAGTACCGCACCGTACAGCTCCTACAATGAGCAGTTCTTC.

J is TRBJ1-5 and V is TRBV5-1, with TRBD1 as a possible D gene (5 bases). Germline CDR1 SGHRS, CDR2 YFSETQ. The CDR3 is made up of 14 amino acids. Trimming left V 1 base short and J 5 bases short, with 10 bases between. The CDR3 spells CASSLSGADQPQHF. For the CDR3, the DNA is TGCGCCAGCAGCTTGTCTGGGGCCGATCAGCCCCAGCATTTT.

This chain joins TRBV27 and TRBJ2-1, with 10 bases lining up with TRBD2. The CDR3 is 14 residues long. Germline V CDR1 and CDR2: MNHEY, SMNVEV (reference sequence). The V segment lost 5 bases and the J segment 12 bases; nucleotides outside the gene matches: 10. The CDR3 coding sequence is TGTGCCAGCAGTACGGGACTAGCGCCAAGGAGGCAGTTCTTC. This codes for CASSTGLAPRRQFF.

The gene calls are TRBV6-1 and TRBJ1-1, with a possible D match to TRBD1 (6 bases). The germline V gene encodes CDR1 MNHNS and CDR2 SASEGT. CDR3 length: 13 residues. Trimming removed 6 bases at V and 6 bases at J, with 14 bases between. CDR3 in DNA: TGTGCCAGCAGCCTGGGGGCGCGGGCTGAAGCTTTCTTT. Its protein is CASSLGARAEAFF.